This is a list of T cell receptor beta chains from one sample in a study of shared clonotypes between healthy human individuals. Libraries were prepared by immunoSEQ multiplex PCR; TCRdb keeps only in-frame clonotypes and omits some of them. The repertoire holds 900,000 to 1,200,000 clones, with 75% to 80% as singletons. Sequencing was performed on memory CD4+ T cells from PBMCs. The receptor set was obtained from a young man in good health. Some clones in this sample may be carry-over from other donors' samples. Each CDR3 is given with its conserved first and last residue. D genes are given only for firm matches. Clone size appears in some rows only: once, few, many, or a class for an expanded clone.

abundance: NA; d_gene: TRBD2; v_gene: TRBV11-1; j_gene: TRBJ2-3; CDR3nt: TGTGCCAGCAGCTTGGCGGGGGGCACAGATACGCAGTATTTT; CDR3aa: CASSLAGGTDTQYF
abundance: few; d_gene: NA; v_gene: TRBV27; j_gene: TRBJ2-3; CDR3nt: TGTGCCAGCAGTCCTATGACAGGGAGGGATACGCAGTATTTT; CDR3aa: CASSPMTGRDTQYF
abundance: NA; d_gene: NA; v_gene: TRBV9; j_gene: TRBJ1-2; CDR3nt: TGTGCCAGCAGCGGGCCCTTTTATGGCTACACCTTC; CDR3aa: CASSGPFYGYTF
abundance: NA; d_gene: NA; v_gene: TRBV29-1; j_gene: TRBJ2-3; CDR3nt: TGCAGCGCCGCGAGCAGGGACACAGATACGCAGTATTTT; CDR3aa: CSAASRDTDTQYF
abundance: NA; d_gene: NA; v_gene: TRBV28; j_gene: TRBJ1-2; CDR3nt: TGTGCCAGCAGTTATTTAACGACCAAGGGTTGGGTTCGGGGCTACACCTTC; CDR3aa: CASSYLTTKGWVRGYTF
abundance: NA; d_gene: TRBD2; v_gene: TRBV10-3; j_gene: TRBJ2-7; CDR3nt: TGTGCCAGCCGATCACTAGCGGGAGCCGTCTCCCCTTACGAGCAGTACTTC; CDR3aa: CASRSLAGAVSPYEQYF
abundance: NA; d_gene: NA; v_gene: TRBV5-1; j_gene: TRBJ2-1; CDR3nt: TGCGCCACCAATAGGGATCCGGACCTAGCGATGAATGAGCAGTTCTTC; CDR3aa: CATNRDPDLAMNEQFF
abundance: NA; d_gene: NA; v_gene: TRBV20-1; j_gene: TRBJ2-1; CDR3nt: TGCAGTACCCCGGATTACAATGAGCAGTTCTTC; CDR3aa: CSTPDYNEQFF
abundance: many; d_gene: TRBD1; v_gene: TRBV28; j_gene: TRBJ1-2; CDR3nt: TGTGCCAGCAGTTTACCTCCGGGACAGGGGAAATCGCCTTATGGCTACACCTTC; CDR3aa: CASSLPPGQGKSPYGYTF
abundance: NA; d_gene: TRBD1; v_gene: TRBV7-6; j_gene: TRBJ1-1; CDR3nt: TGTGCCAGCAAAGCTTGGGAGGGACAGGGGATTGGGGGCACTGAAGCTTTCTTT; CDR3aa: CASKAWEGQGIGGTEAFF
abundance: NA; d_gene: NA; v_gene: TRBV7-6; j_gene: TRBJ1-1; CDR3nt: TGTGCCAGCAGCTTTTCTACGGGTGGCAGGGTTGGCACTGAAGCTTTCTTT; CDR3aa: CASSFSTGGRVGTEAFF
abundance: NA; d_gene: TRBD1; v_gene: TRBV30; j_gene: TRBJ2-1; CDR3nt: TGTGCCTGGACCAGAGGACAGGGGGCCGATGAGCAGTTCTTC; CDR3aa: CAWTRGQGADEQFF
abundance: NA; d_gene: NA; v_gene: TRBV6-1; j_gene: TRBJ2-7; CDR3nt: TGTGCCAGCAGTGAAGGGTGGGCCAGCTCCTACGAGCAGTACTTC; CDR3aa: CASSEGWASSYEQYF
abundance: NA; d_gene: NA; v_gene: TRBV5-1; j_gene: TRBJ2-5; CDR3nt: TGCGCCAGCAGCGTGTTAGTACAGGAGACCCAGTACTTC; CDR3aa: CASSVLVQETQYF
abundance: NA; d_gene: TRBD1; v_gene: TRBV15; j_gene: TRBJ2-4; CDR3nt: TGTGCCACCAGCAGAGATAGGGACAGGGGGCCTCAGTACTTC; CDR3aa: CATSRDRDRGPQYF
abundance: NA; d_gene: NA; v_gene: TRBV14; j_gene: TRBJ1-5; CDR3nt: TGTGCCAACTTCAGGGATAGCAATCAGCCCCAGCATTTT; CDR3aa: CANFRDSNQPQHF
abundance: NA; d_gene: NA; v_gene: TRBV2; j_gene: TRBJ1-1; CDR3nt: TGTGCCAGCAGTGAATATGGGAACACTGAAGCTTTCTTT; CDR3aa: CASSEYGNTEAFF
abundance: few; d_gene: NA; v_gene: TRBV6-5; j_gene: TRBJ1-2; CDR3nt: TGTGCCAGCACCCCAGGGACCACCCAATATGGCTACACCTTC; CDR3aa: CASTPGTTQYGYTF
abundance: NA; d_gene: NA; v_gene: TRBV6-5; j_gene: TRBJ2-7; CDR3nt: TGTGCCAGCAGTTACGTAAGGGTTGGCTACGAGCAGTACTTC; CDR3aa: CASSYVRVGYEQYF
abundance: NA; d_gene: NA; v_gene: TRBV2; j_gene: TRBJ2-5; CDR3nt: TGTGCCAGCAGTGGCTCCCGGGAGAGTCGGGCAGAGACCCAGTACTTC; CDR3aa: CASSGSRESRAETQYF